This T cell receptor (beta chain) appears in the sequencing data of a study of blood T cell repertoires in COVID-19. For the study at large: T cells, B-cell-depleted T cells, or PBMCs supplied cDNA or gDNA.

Germline CDR1 SEHNR, CDR2 FQNEAQ (reference sequence). This CDR3 spans 19 amino acids. V gave up 3 bases and J gave up 8 bases; unmatched junction bases: 22. Per the authors' pipeline: For nucleated cells, counts were estimated from reference gene primer amplification. TCRdb keeps only in-frame clones here, not all; method: immunoSEQ multiplex PCR. The V and J calls and clone size were taken over from that table, and D and trimming were inferred from the DNA. The sample has under 80,000 clones; more than 75% are singletons. The genes are TRBV7-9 and TRBJ2-1; TRBD2 matches 7 bases. The TCR was taken from a human donor in a cohort sampled during active COVID-19. The material sequenced was peripheral blood. The CDR3 reads CASSFFASPGGTRRDEQFF. The CDR3 DNA follows: TGTGCCAGCAGCTTTTTTGCATCCCCGGGGGGAACACGCCGGGATGAGCAGTTCTTC.